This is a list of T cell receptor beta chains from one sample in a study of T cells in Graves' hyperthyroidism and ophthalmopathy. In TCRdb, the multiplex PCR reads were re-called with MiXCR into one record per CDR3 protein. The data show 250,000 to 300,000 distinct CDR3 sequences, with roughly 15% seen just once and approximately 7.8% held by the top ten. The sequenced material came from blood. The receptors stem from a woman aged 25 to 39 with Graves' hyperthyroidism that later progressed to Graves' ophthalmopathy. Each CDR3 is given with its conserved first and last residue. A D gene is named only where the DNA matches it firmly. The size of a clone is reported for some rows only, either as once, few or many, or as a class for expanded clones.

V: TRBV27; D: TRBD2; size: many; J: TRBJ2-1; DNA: TGTGCCAGCAGTTATCCGGGACTAGCGAATGAGCAGTTCTTC; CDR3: CASSYPGLANEQFF
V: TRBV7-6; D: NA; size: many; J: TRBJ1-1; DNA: TGTGCCAGCAGCCAAAGCTTGAACACTGAAGCTTTCTTT; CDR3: CASSQSLNTEAFF
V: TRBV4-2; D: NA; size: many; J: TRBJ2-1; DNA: TGTGCCAGCAGCCGATTAACCGGGACCGGAGGGAATGAGCAGTTCTTC; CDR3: CASSRLTGTGGNEQFF
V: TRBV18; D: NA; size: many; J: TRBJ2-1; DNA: TGTGCCAGCTCACCACCGACTAGTGCTGGGCAGTTCTTC; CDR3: CASSPPTSAGQFF
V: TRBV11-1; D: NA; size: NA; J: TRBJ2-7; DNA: TGTGCCAGCAGTGAGACAGCCCGTTACGAGCAGTACTTC; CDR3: CASSETARYEQYF
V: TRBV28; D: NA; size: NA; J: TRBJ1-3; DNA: TGTGCCAGCAGTTTGCGGGACTCTAGCATATATTTT; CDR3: CASSLRDSSIYF
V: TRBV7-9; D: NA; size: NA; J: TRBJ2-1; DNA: TGTGCCAGCAGACCAGGCGGGGGGGACAGGGATGAGCAGTTCTTC; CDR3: CASRPGGGDRDEQFF
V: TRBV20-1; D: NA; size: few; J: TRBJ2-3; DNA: TGCAGGGTTAGCGGTTCTAACACAGATACGCAGTATTTT; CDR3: CRVSGSNTDTQYF
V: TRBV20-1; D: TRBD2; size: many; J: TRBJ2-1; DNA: TGCAGTGCTTCCTTAGGCCAGCGGGAGGTGGGGAATGAGCAGTTCTTC; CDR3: CSASLGQREVGNEQFF
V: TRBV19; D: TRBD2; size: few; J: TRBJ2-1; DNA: TGTGCCAGTAGTACTAAAGCGGGAGGGCCTTGGAATGAGCAGTTCTTC; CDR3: CASSTKAGGPWNEQFF
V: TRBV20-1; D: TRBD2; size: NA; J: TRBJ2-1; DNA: TGCAGTGCTAGAAGGGGACTAGCGGGAGGCCCGGGGTTCTTC; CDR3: CSARRGLAGGPGFF
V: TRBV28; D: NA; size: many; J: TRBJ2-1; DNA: TGTGCCAGCAGTCCCGGGACGTTGGTTATCTACAATGAGCAGTTCTTC; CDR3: CASSPGTLVIYNEQFF
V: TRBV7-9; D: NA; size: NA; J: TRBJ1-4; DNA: TGTGCCAGCAGCTTAGCGGGGGCTTTTGAAAAACTGTTTTTT; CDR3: CASSLAGAFEKLFF
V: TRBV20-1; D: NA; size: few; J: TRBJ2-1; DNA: TGCAGTGCTAGTTTGTCAGGCAATGAGCAGTTCTTC; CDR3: CSASLSGNEQFF
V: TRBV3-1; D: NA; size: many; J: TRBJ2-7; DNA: TGTGCCAGCAGCCAGGGTGCGGCCGAGCAGTACTTC; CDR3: CASSQGAAEQYF
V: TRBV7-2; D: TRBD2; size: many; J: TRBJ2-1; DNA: TGTGCCAGCAGCCCAGCGACTAGCGGGAGAGAGCAGTTCTTC; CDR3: CASSPATSGREQFF
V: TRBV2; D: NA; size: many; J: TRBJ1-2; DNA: TGTGCCAGCAGTCCACGACAAGCGCTCGCCTATGGCTACACCTTC; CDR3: CASSPRQALAYGYTF
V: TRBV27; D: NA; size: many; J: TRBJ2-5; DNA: TGTGCCAGCAGTTTTCCGGGACACCCTCCACCTGAAGAGACCCAGTACTTC; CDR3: CASSFPGHPPPEETQYF
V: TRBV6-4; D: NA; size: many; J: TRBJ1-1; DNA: TGTGCCAGCAGCCCATTTCAGGGGAACACTGAAGCTTTCTTT; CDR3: CASSPFQGNTEAFF
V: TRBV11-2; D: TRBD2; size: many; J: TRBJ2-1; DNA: TGTGCCAGCAGCTTAGTTGGCGGGAGAGGCAATGAGCAGTTCTTC; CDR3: CASSLVGGRGNEQFF
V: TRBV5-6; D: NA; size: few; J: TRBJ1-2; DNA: TGTGCCAGCAGCTTCGGGGCATATCAGGGGAGTTATGGCTACACCTTC; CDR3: CASSFGAYQGSYGYTF
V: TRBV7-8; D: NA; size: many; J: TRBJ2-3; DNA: TGTGCCAGCAGCTTACCCGGGAGTAGGAAAGATACGCAGTATTTT; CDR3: CASSLPGSRKDTQYF
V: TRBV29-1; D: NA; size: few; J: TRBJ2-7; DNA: TGCAGCGTTGAAGGAATGACCTACGAGCAGTACTTC; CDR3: CSVEGMTYEQYF
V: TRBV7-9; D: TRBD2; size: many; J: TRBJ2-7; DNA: TGTGCCAGCAGCCTAGCGGGAGGTACCCACGAGCAGTACTTC; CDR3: CASSLAGGTHEQYF
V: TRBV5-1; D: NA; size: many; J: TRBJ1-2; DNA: TGCGCCAGCAGCTTGGCCCAGACCCTCTATGGCTACACCTTC; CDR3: CASSLAQTLYGYTF
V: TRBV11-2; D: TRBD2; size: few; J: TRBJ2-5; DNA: TGTGCCAGCAGCCCCCGCGGGGGGGGTGGGGAGACCCAGTACTTC; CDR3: CASSPRGGGGETQYF
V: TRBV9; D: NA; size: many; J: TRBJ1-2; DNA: TGTGCCAGCAGGGACATATACAGCTATGGCTACACCTTC; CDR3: CASRDIYSYGYTF
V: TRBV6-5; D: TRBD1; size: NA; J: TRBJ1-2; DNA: TGTGCCAGCAGTTACCTGGGGACAGACTATGGCTACACCTTC; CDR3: CASSYLGTDYGYTF
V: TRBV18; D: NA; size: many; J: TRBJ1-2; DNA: TGTGCCAGCTCACCATGGGGGACGGATGGCTACACCTTC; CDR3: CASSPWGTDGYTF
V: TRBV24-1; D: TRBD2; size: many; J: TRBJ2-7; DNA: TGTGCCACCAGTGATTCGCCGGGACTAGCGGGAGGAGGGCCCTACGAGCAGTACTTC; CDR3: CATSDSPGLAGGGPYEQYF
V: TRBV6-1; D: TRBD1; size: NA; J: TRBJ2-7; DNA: TGTGCCAGCAGTCCTCTGGGGCAGGGGGCACGGGAGCAGTACTTC; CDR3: CASSPLGQGAREQYF
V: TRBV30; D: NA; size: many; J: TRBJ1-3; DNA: TGTGCCTGGAGCCGAGGTGGGGCCTCTGGAAACACCATATATTTT; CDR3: CAWSRGGASGNTIYF
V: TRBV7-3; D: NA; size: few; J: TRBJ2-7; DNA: TGTGCCAGCAGTTCCCACCCCTCTTACGAGCAGTACTTC; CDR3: CASSSHPSYEQYF
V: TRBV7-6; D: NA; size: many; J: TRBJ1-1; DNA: TGTGCCAGCAGTCAGGGATGGACAAGCACCACTGAAGCTTTCTTT; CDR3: CASSQGWTSTTEAFF
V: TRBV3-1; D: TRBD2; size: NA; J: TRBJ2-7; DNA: TGTGCCAGCAGCCCAACTAGCGGGAGGGCCCACGAGCAGTACTTC; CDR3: CASSPTSGRAHEQYF
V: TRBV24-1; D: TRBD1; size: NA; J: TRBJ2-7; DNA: TGTGCCACCAGTTCCTCCGGGACAGGGGGCGAGCAGTACTTC; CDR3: CATSSSGTGGEQYF
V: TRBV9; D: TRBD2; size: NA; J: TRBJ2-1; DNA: TGTGCCAGCAGCGTCCGTTGGGGGAGGGACAATGAGCAGTTCTTC; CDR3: CASSVRWGRDNEQFF
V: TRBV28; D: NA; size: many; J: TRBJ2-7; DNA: TGTGCCAGCAGCACCTACGAGCAGTACTTC; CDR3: CASSTYEQYF
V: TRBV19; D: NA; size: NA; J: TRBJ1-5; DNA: TGTGCCAGTACGTTTATTTTTGGGGAGGCTAGCAATCAGCCCCAGCATTTT; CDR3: CASTFIFGEASNQPQHF
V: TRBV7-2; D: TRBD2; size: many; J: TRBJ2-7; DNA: TGTGCCAGCAGCTTCAAGCGGGAGGGTTACGAGCAGTACTTC; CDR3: CASSFKREGYEQYF
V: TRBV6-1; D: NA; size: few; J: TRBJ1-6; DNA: TGTGCCAGCAGTGAAGCGCGGGTGGGAACCCTCCACTTT; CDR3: CASSEARVGTLHF
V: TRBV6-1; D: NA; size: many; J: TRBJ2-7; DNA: TGTGCCAGCACTTCGACCGGGCAAGGCTCCTACGAGCAGTACTTC; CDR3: CASTSTGQGSYEQYF
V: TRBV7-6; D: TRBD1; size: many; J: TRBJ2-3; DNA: TGTGCCAGCAGCTCCAGGGGGCGCGGCACAGATACGCAGTATTTT; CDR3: CASSSRGRGTDTQYF
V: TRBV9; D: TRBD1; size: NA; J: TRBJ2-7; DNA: TGTGCCAGCAGCGTGGGGACAGTTTCCTACGAGCAGTACTTC; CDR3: CASSVGTVSYEQYF
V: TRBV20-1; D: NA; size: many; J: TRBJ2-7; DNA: TGCAGTGCTAAAGGGTGGGAAAACGAGCAGTACTTC; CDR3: CSAKGWENEQYF
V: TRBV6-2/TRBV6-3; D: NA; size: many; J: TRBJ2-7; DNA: TGTGCCAGCACCGACTCGAGGACCAAGCAGTACTTC; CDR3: CASTDSRTKQYF
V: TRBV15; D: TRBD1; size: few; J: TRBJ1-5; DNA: TGTGCCACCAGCAGAGATCGGACAGGGAACAATCAGCCCCAGCATTTT; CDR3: CATSRDRTGNNQPQHF